These T cell receptor beta chains were read from a single sample in a study of control samples from healthy donors and cancer patients. Assay used: immunoSEQ multiplex PCR; TCRdb lists only in-frame clones, some missing. There are around 82,000 clones in the sample; 89% occur only once, and roughly 6.7% lies in the top ten. Sequences were obtained from blood. The receptor source for this set is a man aged 50-60 years in good health. Each CDR3 is given with its conserved first and last residue. D genes are given only for firm matches. For some rows the clone size is stated as once, few or many, or as a class when expanded; others skip it.

d_call	v_call	clone_size	j_call	cdr3_aa	cdr3_nt
NA	TRBV6-2/TRBV6-3	NA	TRBJ2-7	CASSSGYGGEEQYF	TGTGCCAGCAGTAGCGGTTACGGGGGTGAAGAGCAGTACTTC
NA	TRBV6-2/TRBV6-3	NA	TRBJ1-4	CASSYSTAAFSEKLFF	TGTGCCAGCAGTTACTCTACGGCCGCGTTCTCGGAAAAACTGTTTTTT
NA	TRBV2	NA	TRBJ2-7	CASSGGASYEQYF	TGTGCCAGCAGTGGGGGGGCTTCCTACGAGCAGTACTTC
NA	TRBV4-3	NA	TRBJ1-2	CASSQEWAGPRDGYTF	TGCGCCAGCAGCCAAGAGTGGGCGGGACCACGGGACGGCTACACCTTC
NA	TRBV3-1/TRBV3-2	NA	TRBJ1-4	CASSQAHRASSTKLFF	TGTGCCAGCAGCCAAGCCCACAGGGCCTCTTCGACAAAACTGTTTTTT
NA	TRBV7-9	NA	TRBJ2-7	CASSPRYYKADEQYF	TGTGCCAGCAGCCCCCGCTACTATAAGGCGGACGAGCAGTACTTC
NA	TRBV7-2	NA	TRBJ1-3	CASSLRGGSGNTIYF	TGTGCCAGCAGCTTACGGGGAGGCTCTGGAAACACCATATATTTT
NA	TRBV5-6	NA	TRBJ2-7	CASSFWGDYEQYF	TGTGCCAGCAGCTTCTGGGGGGACTACGAGCAGTACTTC
NA	TRBV30	NA	TRBJ2-1	CAWSPDSSSYNEQFF	TGTGCCTGGAGCCCGGACAGTAGCTCCTACAATGAGCAGTTCTTC
TRBD2	TRBV6-5	NA	TRBJ2-1	CASSLTGGSYNEQFF	TGTGCCAGCTCGTTAACGGGGGGGTCCTACAATGAGCAGTTCTTC
TRBD1	TRBV11-2	NA	TRBJ2-2	CASSRLRQGNTGELFF	TGTGCCAGCAGCCGCCTCCGACAGGGGAACACCGGGGAGCTGTTTTTT
NA	TRBV9	once	TRBJ2-1	CASSVGLRSSSYNEQFF	TGTGCCAGCAGCGTAGGGTTACGGAGTAGCTCCTACAATGAGCAGTTCTTC
NA	TRBV19	NA	TRBJ1-5	CASSTGFRQPQHF	TGTGCCAGTAGTACAGGGTTTAGGCAGCCCCAGCATTTT
TRBD1	TRBV11-2	NA	TRBJ2-2	CASSFSRTGLNTGELFF	TGTGCCAGCAGCTTCTCTCGGACAGGCTTGAACACCGGGGAGCTGTTTTTT
NA	TRBV6-2/TRBV6-3	NA	TRBJ1-2	CASSYSGQADYGYTF	TGTGCCAGCAGTTACTCGGGGCAGGCCGATTATGGCTACACCTTC
NA	TRBV11-2	NA	TRBJ1-3	CASSSAGASSGNTIYF	TGTGCCAGCAGCTCAGCTGGAGCGAGCTCTGGAAACACCATATATTTT
NA	TRBV11-1	NA	TRBJ2-3	CASSLSSSTDTQYF	TGTGCCAGCAGCTTGTCCTCTAGCACAGATACGCAGTATTTT
TRBD2	TRBV12-5	NA	TRBJ2-5	CASGFHPRGGGETQYF	TGTGCTAGTGGTTTCCACCCCCGGGGGGGCGGAGAGACCCAGTACTTC
TRBD2	TRBV10-3	once	TRBJ2-3	CAITQRGFTDTQYF	TGTGCCATCACTCAGCGGGGCTTCACAGATACGCAGTATTTT
TRBD1	TRBV5-6	NA	TRBJ1-6	CASTPGQHNSPLHF	TGTGCCAGCACCCCGGGACAGCATAATTCACCCCTCCACTTT
NA	TRBV12-3/TRBV12-4	NA	TRBJ1-1	CASPFPVPGKAFF	TGTGCCAGCCCTTTTCCGGTGCCGGGGAAAGCTTTCTTT
TRBD1	TRBV9	once	TRBJ1-1	CASSGTGTGLKGFTEAFF	TGTGCCAGCAGCGGAACCGGGACAGGGTTAAAAGGTTTCACTGAAGCTTTCTTT